This T cell receptor beta chain was found in a study of blood T cell repertoires in COVID-19. For the study at large: Acute and convalescent COVID-19 samples came from the United States, Italy and Spain. Sources were T cells, B-cell-depleted T cells, or PBMCs; the material itself was cDNA or gDNA.

Per the study methods: Reference gene primer amplification gave nucleated cell count estimates. Only in-frame clones appear in the TCRdb table, and some are missing; sequencing was by immunoSEQ multiplex PCR. V and J calls and clone size are copied from that table; D and trimming were computed from the DNA. The table lists about 200,000 clones, approximately 80% of them singletons. The V end lost 4 bases, the J end lost 2 bases, and 18 bases lay between the germline ends. Germline V gene sequence: CDR1 MDHEN, CDR2 SYDVKM. This CDR3 comprises 17 residues. V is TRBV28 and J is TRBJ1-5; D gene unclear. The sample was peripheral blood. The receptor was isolated from a man in his fifties or sixties with active or convalescent COVID-19. Here the CDR3 reads CASSYSPSRRRNQPQHF. Written as DNA, the CDR3 is TGTGCCAGCAGTTACAGTCCATCCAGACGACGCAATCAGCCCCAGCATTTT.